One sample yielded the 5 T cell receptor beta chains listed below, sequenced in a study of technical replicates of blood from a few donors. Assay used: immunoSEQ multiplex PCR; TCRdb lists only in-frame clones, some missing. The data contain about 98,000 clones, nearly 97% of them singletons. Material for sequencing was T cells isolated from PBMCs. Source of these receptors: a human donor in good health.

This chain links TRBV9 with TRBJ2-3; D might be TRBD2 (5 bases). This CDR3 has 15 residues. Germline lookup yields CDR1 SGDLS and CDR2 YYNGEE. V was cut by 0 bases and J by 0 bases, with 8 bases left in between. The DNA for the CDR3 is TGTGCCAGCAGCGTAGGCGGGCCAAGCACAGATACGCAGTATTTT. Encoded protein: CASSVGGPSTDTQYF.

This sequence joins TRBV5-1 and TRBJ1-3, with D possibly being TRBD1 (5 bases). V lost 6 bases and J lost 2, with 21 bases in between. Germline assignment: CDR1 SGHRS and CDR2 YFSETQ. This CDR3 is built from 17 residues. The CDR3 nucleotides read TGCGCCAGCACCTGGGGGTTTTCGACGGGGGCTGGAAACACCATATATTTT. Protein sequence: CASTWGFSTGAGNTIYF.

In DNA, the CDR3 is TGTGCCAGCAGCTCCTACCGCCCGGGGCCCCGGAGGGACTCCTACGAGCAGTACTTC. Its translation: CASSSYRPGPRRDSYEQYF. This sequence joins TRBV7-9 and TRBJ2-7; D perhaps matches TRBD2 (6 bases). Trimming pared 4 bases from V and 0 bases from J, leaving 25 bases between. The germline gives CDR1 SEHNR, CDR2 FQNEAQ (reference sequence). The CDR3 totals 19 residues.

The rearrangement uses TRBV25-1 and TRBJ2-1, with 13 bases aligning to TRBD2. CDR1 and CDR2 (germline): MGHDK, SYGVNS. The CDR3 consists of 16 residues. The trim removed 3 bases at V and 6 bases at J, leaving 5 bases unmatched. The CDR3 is CASSDLLAGGGNEQFF. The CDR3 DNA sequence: TGTGCCAGCAGTGACTTACTAGCGGGAGGGGGCAATGAGCAGTTCTTC.

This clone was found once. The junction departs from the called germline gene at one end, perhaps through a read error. CDR3 protein: CATSRPPSIDTQYF. CDR3 DNA sequence: TGTGCCACCAGCAGGCCACCTAGCATAGATACGCAGTATTTT. J is TRBJ2-3 and V is TRBV15; weak D call: TRBD2 (5 bases). CDR1 and CDR2 (germline): LNHNV, YYDKDF (reference sequence). The length of the CDR3 is 14 residues.